This T cell receptor beta chain was found in a study of cytomegalovirus exposure and HLA in healthy donors. Study observations and caveats: The study reported that TCR beta sequences accurately predicted HLA-A and HLA-B alleles in most subjects. Earlier analysis found most TCR beta V segments productive about 87% or about 30% of the time.

This clone was detected once. The antigen remains undetermined. 60 Vbeta and 13 Jbeta primers were used in PCR. Clones were read by immunoSEQ multiplex PCR, and TCRdb kept only the in-frame ones, dropping some. The sample consists of 80,000 or so clones, over 60% of them appearing once. The TCR was taken from a woman aged 40-49 years in good health and CMV-seropositive. Sequenced: PBMCs.

CDR3 region: CAWSFQGTQPQHF. The CDR3 bases are TGTGCCTGGAGTTTTCAGGGGACCCAGCCCCAGCATTTT. V is TRBV30 and J is TRBJ1-5; possible D gene TRBD1, 6 bases. The germline V and J ends were trimmed by 2 bases and 7 bases, with 12 bases remaining between them. CDR1 and CDR2 (germline): GTSNPN, SVGIG (reference sequence). The CDR3 contains 13 residues.